This is a list of T cell receptor beta chains from one sample in a study of early T cells in non-severe SARS-CoV-2 infection. MiXCR, run by TCRdb on the 5' RACE reads, gives a single entry per CDR3 protein. In the table there are 75,000 to 90,000 distinct CDR3 sequences, approximately 6% of which are singletons. Input material: whole blood. The receptors derive from an adult who was a healthcare worker with PCR-confirmed SARS-CoV-2 infection or an uninfected control (not recorded which). The CDR3 runs from the conserved cysteine through the conserved F or W. Fields, in order: clone size, J gene, V gene, CDR3 protein. A row's size may be missing; if present it is once, few, many or a size class.

>.|TRBJ2-7|TRBV6-2/TRBV6-3
CASSRKLTYEQYF
>many|TRBJ2-1|TRBV18
CASSPPRGQGGNEQFF
>many|TRBJ2-7|TRBV6-1
CASSRLAGEGEQYF
>few|TRBJ1-2|TRBV7-9
CASSLDRVNYGYTF
>.|TRBJ2-7|TRBV5-4
CASSRDPGGEQYF
>many|TRBJ1-1|TRBV7-9
CASSQKRDTEAFF
>.|TRBJ1-1|TRBV18
CASSLDRGTEAFF
>few|TRBJ2-3|TRBV18
CASSPRPSSTDTQYF
>.|TRBJ2-2|TRBV4-3
CASSPGASGITGELFF
>many|TRBJ2-3|TRBV20-1
CSAGPEGTDTQYF
>few|TRBJ2-3|TRBV7-9
CTSSQGAADTQYF
>.|TRBJ1-6|TRBV11-2
CASSLGAPNSPLHF
>many|TRBJ1-1|TRBV7-9
CASSSGSHTEAFF
>.|TRBJ2-1|TRBV6-5
CASSSDAGSSYNEQFF
>many|TRBJ2-6|TRBV27
CASSFKGGETSGANVLTF
>many|TRBJ2-7|TRBV19
CASSSLAGTTYEQYF
>few|TRBJ1-1|TRBV20-1
CSARGMGNSGTEAFF
>.|TRBJ1-1|TRBV28
CASSLGRTNTEAFF
>many|TRBJ2-3|TRBV7-2
CASSPTGQVRTDTQYF
>many|TRBJ2-2|TRBV9
CASSPTGGLAGGTGELFF
>once|TRBJ2-1|TRBV11-2
CASSSRVIAVEFF
>few|TRBJ2-2|TRBV19
CASSSRRDRGITGELFF
>many|TRBJ1-6|TRBV20-1
CSGSEQAYNSPLHF
>few|TRBJ1-6|TRBV2
CASTEEGKGSYNSPLHF
>few|TRBJ2-1|TRBV20-1
CSGQGDSNEQFF